The 31 T cell receptor beta chains in this list originate from one sample, sequenced in a study of glioma-infiltrating T cells. Amplification of TCR alpha and beta CDR3 regions from RNA used iRepertoire nested multiplex PCR. TCRdb ran MiXCR on the multiplex PCR reads and lists one entry per CDR3 protein. This table has roughly 42,000 distinct CDR3 sequences, 20% to 25% appearing once. Specimen: glioma tissue, nonneoplastic brain tissue, or PBMCs (not recorded which). These receptors originate from a human donor with low-grade glioma or glioblastoma, undergoing nonglioma brain surgery, or in good health (not recorded which).

This clonotype was seen repeatedly, ten times or more. The chain carries TRBV19 and TRBJ1-1; D remains ambiguous. V was clipped by 5 bases and J by 5 bases, with 12 bases between them. The CDR3 contains 13 residues. Germline values: CDR1 LNHDA, CDR2 SQIVND (reference sequence). Here the CDR3 DNA reads TGTGCCAGTAGTTATGACGAGGCGACTGAAGCTTTCTTT. It encodes CASSYDEATEAFF.

V usage is TRBV4-1 and J usage is TRBJ2-7, with TRBD2 matching 9 bases. This CDR3 region has 15 residues. The trim removed 4 bases at V and 1 base at J, leaving 5 bases unmatched. CDR1 MGHRA and CDR2 YSYEKL come from the germline V gene. CDR3 amino acids: CASSPFSGGSYEQYF. The CDR3 DNA reads TGCGCCAGCAGCCCCTTTAGCGGGGGTTCCTACGAGCAGTACTTC.

This clonotype has a count of ten or more. J is TRBJ1-1 and V is TRBV10-3; possible D gene TRBD1, 6 bases. Trimming cost V 3 bases and J 5 bases, with 13 bases left between them. The CDR3 consists of 14 residues. The V gene's germline CDR1 is ENHRY and CDR2 SYGVKD. The CDR3 loop is CAISERGLETEAFF. In nucleotides, the CDR3 is TGTGCCATCAGTGAAAGGGGGTTGGAGACTGAAGCTTTCTTT.

Many counts were recorded for this clonotype. The CDR3 DNA reads as TGCAGTGCTGTCCCAGAGGACGGCGAGCAGTACTTC. Amino acids: CSAVPEDGEQYF. J is TRBJ2-7 and V is TRBV20-1; no definite D call. Trimming cost V 5 bases and J 6 bases, with 14 bases left between them. Germline V gene sequence: CDR1 DFQATT, CDR2 SNEGSKA (reference sequence). The CDR3 spans 12 residues.

This clonotype appeared many times. The V gene is TRBV20-1, the J gene TRBJ1-6; D remains ambiguous. The germline gives CDR1 DFQATT, CDR2 SNEGSKA (reference sequence). This CDR3 has 12 amino acids. V dropped 5 bases and J dropped 7 bases, with 9 bases sitting between them. For the CDR3, the DNA is TGCAGTGCTGAGATTGGGAATTCACCCCTCCACTTT. Translating it yields CSAEIGNSPLHF.

The chain combines TRBV20-1 with TRBJ2-5; a possible D gene is TRBD2 (5 bases). The length of the CDR3 is 11 residues. In germline, CDR1 is DFQATT, CDR2 SNEGSKA (reference sequence). The CDR3 coding sequence is TGCAGAGCGGCGTTACAAGAGACCCAGTACTTC. Protein: CRAALQETQYF.

This clonotype occurred many times. This rearrangement joins TRBV2 to TRBJ1-6; TRBD1 aligns across 7 bases. This CDR3 spans 16 amino acids. V trimming: 8 bases; J trimming: 7 bases; junction bases outside the gene matches: 14. Germline-derived CDR1 and CDR2 are SNHLY and FYNNEI. The CDR3 protein is CASRGQSAKENSPLHF. The CDR3 coding sequence is TGTGCCAGCCGGGGACAGTCGGCTAAAGAGAATTCACCCCTCCACTTT.

This clonotype was recorded at least ten times. The DNA of the CDR3 is TGCGCCAGCAGCTGGACTAGCGGGAGTGGCAATGAGCAGTTCTTC. Translated: CASSWTSGSGNEQFF. This sequence joins TRBV5-1 and TRBJ2-1; 13 bases are a match to TRBD2. Per the germline V gene, CDR1 is SGHRS and CDR2 is YFSETQ. The CDR3 is 15 amino acids. J gave up 6 bases and V 3 bases, and 3 bases lay outside the gene matches.

This clonotype was recorded at least ten times. The CDR3 sequence: CASSLLLGSPLHF. CDR3 bases: TGTGCCAGCAGTTTATTGCTCGGGTCACCCCTCCACTTT. The rearrangement uses TRBV28 and TRBJ1-6; D not resolved. The germline CDR1 and CDR2 sequences are MDHEN and SYDVKM. The CDR3 spans 13 residues. V lost 1 base and J lost 10, with 8 bases in between. The variable domain in full, completed from reference TRBV28 and TRBJ1-6, reads DVKVTQSSRYLVKRTGEKVFLECVQDMDHENMFWYRQDPGLGLRLIYFSYDVKMKEKGDIPEGYSVSREKKERFSLILESASTNQTSMYLCASSLLLGSPLHFGNGTRLTVT.

This chain connects TRBV20-1 to TRBJ2-3; 8 bases are a match to TRBD2. In germline, CDR1 is DFQATT, CDR2 SNEGSKA (reference sequence). The CDR3 runs to 16 residues. With 6 bases clipped from V and 2 bases from J, the junction kept 13 bases outside the gene matches. CDR3 loop: CSAIPLAGRITDTQYF. CDR3 DNA sequence: TGCAGTGCAATTCCCTTAGCGGGAAGAATCACAGATACGCAGTATTTT.

This clonotype was recorded many times. This sequence joins TRBV12-3 or TRBV12-4 and TRBJ1-2; D unclear. Trimming cost V 6 bases and J 2 bases, with 10 bases left between them. The CDR3 runs 13 residues. The CDR3 DNA follows: TGTGCCAGCAGCCCGACACAGAACTATGGCTACACCTTC. Its protein is CASSPTQNYGYTF.

To note about this clonotype: This may be a read error, as it is one base from a much larger clone. The chain recombines TRBV5-1 with TRBJ2-7; D unresolved. CDR3 length: 13 amino acids. Germline-derived CDR1 and CDR2 are SGHRS and YFSETQ. The DNA of the CDR3 is TGCGCCAGCAGCTTGAGGACGTCCTACGAGAAGTACTTC. This sequence encodes CASSLRTSYEKYF.

This clonotype was seen a handful of times. The chain joins TRBV10-3 to TRBJ2-7, with a weak D call TRBD1 (6 bases). Germline assignment: CDR1 ENHRY and CDR2 SYGVKD. The ends were cut back, 2 bases at V and 0 bases at J, with 11 bases in the middle. CDR3 size: 15 residues. CDR3 residues: CAISEPGASSYEQYF. The CDR3 coding sequence is TGTGCCATCAGTGAGCCAGGGGCGAGCTCCTACGAGCAGTACTTC.

This clonotype was detected a few times. This chain connects TRBV3-1 to TRBJ2-1; D is uncertain. This CDR3 is built from 15 residues. Germline V lookup: CDR1 LGHDT, CDR2 YNNKEL (reference sequence). Trimming took 0 bases from V and 6 from J, leaving 12 bases between them. The CDR3 reads CASSQEERASNEQFF. DNA of the CDR3: TGTGCCAGCAGCCAAGAGGAGCGCGCCTCCAATGAGCAGTTCTTC.

This clonotype was seen ten or more times. V usage is TRBV20-1 and J usage is TRBJ2-3, with a possible D match to TRBD2 (6 bases). Trimming took off 0 bases at V and 1 base at J, with 11 bases between the two ends. This CDR3 comprises 15 residues. Looked up from germline, CDR1 is DFQATT and CDR2 is SNEGSKA (reference sequence). Here the CDR3 DNA reads TGCAGTGCTAGAGAACCGGAGCGGGGCACAGATACGCAGTATTTT. Amino acid sequence: CSAREPERGTDTQYF.

This clonotype was recorded at least ten times. V gene TRBV19 combines with J gene TRBJ1-5; tentatively, D is TRBD1 (5 bases). The CDR3 consists of 15 residues. Germline CDR1 and CDR2: LNHDA and SQIVND (reference sequence). Trimming left V 7 bases short and J 3 bases short, with 16 bases between. The CDR3 DNA reads as TGTGCCAGTACCATCGGGGGGGGTGTCAATCAGCCCCAGCATTTT. It encodes CASTIGGGVNQPQHF.

There are many counts of this clonotype. The gene calls are TRBV7-9 and TRBJ2-3; possibly TRBD1 or TRBD2 for D (5 bases each). The CDR3 consists of 18 residues. Per the germline V gene, CDR1 is SEHNR and CDR2 is FQNEAQ (reference sequence). V was cut by 5 bases and J by 4 bases, with 25 bases left in between. CDR3 amino acids: CASSPTPTGTSGSDTQYF. CDR3 DNA sequence: TGTGCCAGCAGCCCCACCCCCACCGGGACGTCAGGATCAGATACGCAGTATTTT.

The chain is built from TRBV29-1 and TRBJ2-1; 8 nucleotides agree with TRBD2. After removal of 2 bases from V and 8 bases from J, the junction contained 11 bases not matched to a gene. The CDR3 length is 15 residues. Germline values: CDR1 SQVTM, CDR2 ANQGSEA. CDR3 in DNA: TGCAGCGTTGAATCACCGGGACTAGGGATCGATGAGCAGTTCTTC. It is translated as CSVESPGLGIDEQFF.

This clonotype was recorded many times. The genes are TRBV28 and TRBJ1-1; a weak D match, TRBD1 (6 bases). This CDR3 spans 14 amino acids. In germline, CDR1 is MDHEN, CDR2 SYDVKM. Between the trimmed V and J ends, which lost 5 bases and 11 bases, there was a span of 21 bases. The CDR3, as DNA: TGTGCCAGCAGTGAAACAGGGAAGTCGGTGGGCGCTTTCTTT. Its protein product is CASSETGKSVGAFF. The entire variable domain, with the rest obtained from reference TRBV28 and TRBJ1-1, is as follows: DVKVTQSSRYLVKRTGEKVFLECVQDMDHENMFWYRQDPGLGLRLIYFSYDVKMKEKGDIPEGYSVSREKKERFSLILESASTNQTSMYLCASSETGKSVGAFFGQGTRLTVV.

The chain couples TRBV6-1 to TRBJ2-7, with TRBD2 as a possible D gene (6 bases). CDR3 length: 13 residues. Germline-derived CDR1 and CDR2 are MNHNS and SASEGT. V shed 8 bases and J shed 7 bases, with 18 bases lying between them. The CDR3 is CASGDWRGNEQYV. CDR3 coding DNA: TGTGCCAGCGGGGACTGGCGAGGAAATGAGCAGTACGTC.

Details on this clonotype: At one end, the junction sequence differs from germline, possibly due to a read error. The genes are TRBV19 and TRBJ2-1; D not resolved. The germline CDR1 and CDR2 sequences are LNHDA and SQIVND (reference sequence). The CDR3 has 13 residues. CDR3 nucleotides: TGTGTCAGTAGTATTATTTTGGGCAATGAGCAGTTCTTC. Protein sequence: CVSSIILGNEQFF.

This clonotype was detected many times. J is TRBJ2-5 and V is TRBV14; D call uncertain. The CDR3 runs to 14 residues. Germline lookup yields CDR1 SGHDN and CDR2 FVKESK. Trimming stripped 4 bases from V and 9 bases from J, with 18 bases between. The CDR3 reads CASSLNPTGGAQYF. As DNA, the CDR3 is TGTGCCAGCAGCCTGAACCCGACCGGTGGGGCCCAGTACTTC.

This clonotype was counted many times. This chain uses TRBV27 with TRBJ2-1; 7 bases line up with TRBD1. Germline loops: CDR1 MNHEY, CDR2 SMNVEV (reference sequence). The CDR3 is 15 amino acids. The J segment lost 2 bases and the V segment lost 4 bases, leaving 5 bases of the junction unmatched. The CDR3 DNA sequence: TGTGCCAGCAGTTCAACAGGGGAACCCTACAATGAGCAGTTCTTC. This gives the protein CASSSTGEPYNEQFF.

Points on this clonotype: Given a much more abundant clone one base away, this may be a read error. The chain employs TRBV7-2 and TRBJ2-3; TRBD2 aligns across 11 bases. This CDR3 region has 19 residues. The germline CDR1 and CDR2 sequences are SGHTA and FQGNSA. CDR3 DNA sequence: TGCGCCAGCAGCTTGGGGCTAGCGGGGGGCCGACTAGGCACAGATACGGAGTATTTT. The encoded protein is CASSLGLAGGRLGTDTEYF.

Points on this clonotype: One end of the junction fails to match germline, which may point to a read error. This chain connects TRBV20-1 to TRBJ2-5; 11 bases align to TRBD1. Germline V gene lookup returns CDR1 DFQATT and CDR2 SNEGSKA (reference sequence). This CDR3 region has 15 residues. The CDR3 loop is CRASAGQGASATQYF. CDR3 nucleotides: TGCCGTGCTAGCGCCGGACAGGGGGCCTCAGCGACCCAGTACTTC.

Note on this clonotype: This may come from a read error, since a much larger clone is one base off. This chain uses TRBV7-9 with TRBJ1-1; 8 nucleotides agree with TRBD1. The CDR3 sequence is 16 residues long. CDR1 and CDR2 (germline): SEHNR, FQNEAQ (reference sequence). The V gene end was trimmed by 5 bases and the J gene end by 0 bases; junction bases not matched to a gene: 8. CDR3 loop: CASSLGTGRVNTEAFF. In nucleotides, the CDR3 is TGTGCCAGCAGCCTAGGGACAGGCAGAGTGAACACTGAAGCTTTCTTT.

V usage is TRBV2 and J usage is TRBJ2-2; TRBD1 aligns across 7 bases. The CDR3 runs 15 residues. Germline V gene lookup returns CDR1 SNHLY and CDR2 FYNNEI. Trimming took 6 bases from V and 6 from J; bases not matched to a gene: 10. The CDR3 bases are TGTGCCAGCAGGAGGGACAGATACGCCTCCGGGGAGCTGTTTTTT. It codes for CASRRDRYASGELFF.

In this sample, this clonotype turned up a few times. The chain is built from TRBV9 and TRBJ2-3; 10 bases line up with TRBD2. Unmatched junction bases numbered 9, after V lost 1 base and J lost 7 bases. Germline CDR1 reads SGDLS; CDR2 reads YYNGEE. This CDR3 is 16 amino acids long. CDR3 DNA sequence: TGTGCCAGCAGCGTAACCGGGACTAGCGACTTACATACGCAGTATTTT. Protein: CASSVTGTSDLHTQYF.

This clonotype was detected ten times or more. The chain uses TRBV2 and TRBJ2-3; 14 bases map to TRBD2. CDR1 and CDR2 (germline): SNHLY, FYNNEI. The CDR3 has 16 amino acids. J lost 5 bases, V lost 7 bases, and 8 bases had no gene match. CDR3 in DNA: TGTGCCAGCAAGTCGACTAGCGGGGGGGCCGTAGATACGCAGTATTTT. It encodes CASKSTSGGAVDTQYF.

This clonotype was recorded at least ten times. The chain has TRBV19 and TRBJ1-3; 7 bases align to TRBD1. V trimming: 8 bases; J trimming: 0 bases; junction bases outside the gene matches: 4. This CDR3 comprises 14 residues. Germline assignment: CDR1 LNHDA and CDR2 SQIVND (reference sequence). The CDR3 DNA reads as TGTGCCAGTGGACAGGATTACTCTGGAAACACCATATATTTT. Translation: CASGQDYSGNTIYF.

At least ten counts were recorded for this clonotype. The chain has TRBV4-1 and TRBJ1-5; TRBD1 might be the D (5 bases). The V end was cut by 2 bases, the J end by 0 bases, with 14 bases between. The CDR3 sequence is 17 residues long. CDR1 and CDR2 (germline): MGHRA, YSYEKL. CDR3 protein: CASSQPTGPYSNQPQHF. In nucleotides, the CDR3 is TGCGCCAGCAGCCAACCCACAGGACCGTATAGCAATCAGCCCCAGCATTTT.